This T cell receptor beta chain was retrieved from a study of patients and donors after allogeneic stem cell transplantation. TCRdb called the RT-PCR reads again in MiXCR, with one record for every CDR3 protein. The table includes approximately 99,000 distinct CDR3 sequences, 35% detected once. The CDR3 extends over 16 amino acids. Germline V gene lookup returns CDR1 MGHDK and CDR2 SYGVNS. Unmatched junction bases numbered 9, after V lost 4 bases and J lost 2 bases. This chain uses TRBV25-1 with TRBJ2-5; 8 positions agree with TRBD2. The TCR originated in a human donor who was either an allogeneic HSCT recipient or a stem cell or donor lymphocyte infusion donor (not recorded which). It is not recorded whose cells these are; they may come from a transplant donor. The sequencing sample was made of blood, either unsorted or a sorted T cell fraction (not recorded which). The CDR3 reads CASSVRLANHQETQYF. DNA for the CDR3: TGTGCCAGCAGTGTAAGACTAGCGAACCATCAAGAGACCCAGTACTTC.